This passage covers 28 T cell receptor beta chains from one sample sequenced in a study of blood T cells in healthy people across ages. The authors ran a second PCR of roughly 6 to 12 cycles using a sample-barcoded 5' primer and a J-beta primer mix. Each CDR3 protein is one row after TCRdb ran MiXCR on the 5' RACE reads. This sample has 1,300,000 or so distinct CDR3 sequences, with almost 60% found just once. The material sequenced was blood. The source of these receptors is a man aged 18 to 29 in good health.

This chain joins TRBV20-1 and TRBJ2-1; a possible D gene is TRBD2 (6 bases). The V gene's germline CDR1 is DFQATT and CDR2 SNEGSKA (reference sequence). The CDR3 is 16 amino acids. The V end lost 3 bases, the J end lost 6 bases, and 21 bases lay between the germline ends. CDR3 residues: CSASPQTRIPGNEQFF. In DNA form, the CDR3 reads TGCAGTGCTAGCCCCCAGACTAGAATTCCGGGCAATGAGCAGTTCTTC.

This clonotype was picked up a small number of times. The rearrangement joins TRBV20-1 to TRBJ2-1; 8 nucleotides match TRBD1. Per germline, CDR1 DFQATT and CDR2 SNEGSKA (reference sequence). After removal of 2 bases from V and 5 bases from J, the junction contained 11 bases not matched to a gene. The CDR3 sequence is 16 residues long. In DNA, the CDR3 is TGCAGTGCTAGACGGGGAACAGGGGGGATCAACAATGAGCAGTTCTTC. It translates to CSARRGTGGINNEQFF.

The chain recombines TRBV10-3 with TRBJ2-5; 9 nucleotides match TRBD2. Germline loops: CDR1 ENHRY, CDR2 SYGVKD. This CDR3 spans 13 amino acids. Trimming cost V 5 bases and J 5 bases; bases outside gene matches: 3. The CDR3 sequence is CAISPLAGETQYF. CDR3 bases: TGTGCCATCAGTCCCCTAGCGGGGGAGACCCAGTACTTC.

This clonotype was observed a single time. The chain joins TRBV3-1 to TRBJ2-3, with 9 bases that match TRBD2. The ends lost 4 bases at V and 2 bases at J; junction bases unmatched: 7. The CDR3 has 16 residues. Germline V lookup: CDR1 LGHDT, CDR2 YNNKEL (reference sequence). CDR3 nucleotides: TGTGCCAGCAGCCCTGGGACTAGCAGAAACACAGATACGCAGTATTTT. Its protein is CASSPGTSRNTDTQYF.

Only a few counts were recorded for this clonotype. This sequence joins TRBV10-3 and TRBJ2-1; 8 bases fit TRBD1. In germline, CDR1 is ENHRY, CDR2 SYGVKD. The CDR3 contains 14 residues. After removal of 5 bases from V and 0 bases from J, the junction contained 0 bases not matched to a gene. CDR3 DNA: TGTGCCATCAGTACAGGGGGCTCCTACAATGAGCAGTTCTTC. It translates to CAISTGGSYNEQFF.

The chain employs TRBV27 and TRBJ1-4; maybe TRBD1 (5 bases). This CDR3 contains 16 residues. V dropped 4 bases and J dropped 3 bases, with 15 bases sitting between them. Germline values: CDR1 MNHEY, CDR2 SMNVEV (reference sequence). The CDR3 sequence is CASSSYRTSANEKLFF. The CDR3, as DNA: TGTGCCAGCAGTTCCTACAGGACGAGTGCTAATGAAAAACTGTTTTTT.

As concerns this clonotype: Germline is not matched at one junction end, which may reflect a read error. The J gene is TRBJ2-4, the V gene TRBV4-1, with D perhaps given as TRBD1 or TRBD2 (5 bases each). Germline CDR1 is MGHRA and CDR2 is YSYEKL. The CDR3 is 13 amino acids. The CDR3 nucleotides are TGCGCCAGCAGCCAAGTGAAGGGGAGCGAGCAGAACTTC. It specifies CASSQVKGSEQNF.

In DNA, the CDR3 is TGTGCCAGCAGCTTCATCCTTGGCTACACCTTC. Amino acids: CASSFILGYTF. The chain employs TRBV7-9 and TRBJ1-2, with D unclear. V lost 3 bases and J 7 bases, leaving 6 bases between the germline ends. Germline V gene lookup returns CDR1 SEHNR and CDR2 FQNEAQ (reference sequence). The CDR3 is 11 amino acids.

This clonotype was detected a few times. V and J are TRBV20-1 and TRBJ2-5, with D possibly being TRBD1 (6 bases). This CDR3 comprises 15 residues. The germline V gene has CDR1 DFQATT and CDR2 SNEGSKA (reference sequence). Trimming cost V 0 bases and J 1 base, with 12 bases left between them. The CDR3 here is CSARDYRVVQETQYF. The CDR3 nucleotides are TGCAGTGCTAGAGATTACAGGGTAGTCCAAGAGACCCAGTACTTC.

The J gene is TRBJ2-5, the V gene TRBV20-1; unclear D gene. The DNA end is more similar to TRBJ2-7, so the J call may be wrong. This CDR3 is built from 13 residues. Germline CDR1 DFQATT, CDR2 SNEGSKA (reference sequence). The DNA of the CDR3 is TGCAGTGCTAGATCCGTTAACCGGGACGAGCAGTACTTC. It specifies CSARSVNRDEQYF.

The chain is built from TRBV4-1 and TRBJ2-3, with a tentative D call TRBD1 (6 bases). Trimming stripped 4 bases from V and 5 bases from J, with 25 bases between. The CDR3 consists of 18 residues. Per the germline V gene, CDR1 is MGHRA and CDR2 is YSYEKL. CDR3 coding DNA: TGCGCCAGCAGCCGTAGGGACACCTCCGCTACACCCGGAGATACGCAGTATTTT. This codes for CASSRRDTSATPGDTQYF.

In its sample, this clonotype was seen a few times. This CDR3 is CASSPETGAVEQYF. CDR3 sequence (DNA): TGTGCCAGCTCACCAGAAACAGGTGCAGTCGAGCAGTACTTC. The V call is TRBV18, the J call TRBJ2-4; D is perhaps TRBD1 (5 bases). The DNA end is more similar to TRBJ2-7, so the J call may be wrong. Germline CDR1 is KGHSH and CDR2 is LQKENI. The CDR3 contains 14 residues.

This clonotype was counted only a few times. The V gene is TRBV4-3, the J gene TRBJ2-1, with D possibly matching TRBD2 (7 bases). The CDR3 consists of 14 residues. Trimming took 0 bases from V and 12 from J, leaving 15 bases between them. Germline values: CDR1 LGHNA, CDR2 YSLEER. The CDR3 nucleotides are TGCGCCAGCAGCCAAGATAGTTGGGGGGGCTGGCAGTTCTTC. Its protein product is CASSQDSWGGWQFF.

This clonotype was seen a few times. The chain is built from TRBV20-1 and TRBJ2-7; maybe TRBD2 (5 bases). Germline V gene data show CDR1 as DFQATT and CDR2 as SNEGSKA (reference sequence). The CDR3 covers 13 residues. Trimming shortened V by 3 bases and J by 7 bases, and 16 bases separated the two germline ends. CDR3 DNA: TGCAGTGCTAGTCTGCGGGTCCCCTTTGAGCAGTACTTC. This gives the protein CSASLRVPFEQYF.

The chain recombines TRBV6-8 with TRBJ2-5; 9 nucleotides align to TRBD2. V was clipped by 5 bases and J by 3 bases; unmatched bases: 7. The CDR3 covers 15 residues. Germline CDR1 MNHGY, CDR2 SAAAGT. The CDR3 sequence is CASSPGLASKETQYF. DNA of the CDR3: TGTGCCAGCAGTCCCGGACTAGCGTCTAAAGAGACCCAGTACTTC.

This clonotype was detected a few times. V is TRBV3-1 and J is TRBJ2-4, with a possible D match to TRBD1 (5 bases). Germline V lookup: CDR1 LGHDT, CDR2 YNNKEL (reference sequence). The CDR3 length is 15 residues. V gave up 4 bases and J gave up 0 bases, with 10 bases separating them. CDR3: CASSPAGIAKNIQYF. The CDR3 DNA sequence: TGTGCCAGCAGCCCCGCAGGGATAGCCAAAAACATTCAGTACTTC.

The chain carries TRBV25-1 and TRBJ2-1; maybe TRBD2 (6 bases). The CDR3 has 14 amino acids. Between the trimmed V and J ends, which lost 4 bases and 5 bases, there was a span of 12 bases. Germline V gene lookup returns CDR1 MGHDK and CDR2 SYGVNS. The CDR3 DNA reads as TGTGCCAGCAGTGTCGTGGGGGGACACAATGAGCAGTTCTTC. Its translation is CASSVVGGHNEQFF.

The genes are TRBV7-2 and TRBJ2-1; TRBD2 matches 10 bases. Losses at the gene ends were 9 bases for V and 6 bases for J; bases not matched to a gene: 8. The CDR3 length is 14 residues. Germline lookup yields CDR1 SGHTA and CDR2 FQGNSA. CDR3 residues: CASIPSGGFNEQFF. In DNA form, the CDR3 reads TGTGCCAGTATTCCTAGCGGGGGCTTCAATGAGCAGTTCTTC.

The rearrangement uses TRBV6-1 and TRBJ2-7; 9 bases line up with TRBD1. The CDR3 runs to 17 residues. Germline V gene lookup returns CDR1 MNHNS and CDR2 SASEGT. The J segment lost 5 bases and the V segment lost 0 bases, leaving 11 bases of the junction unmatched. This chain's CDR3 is CASSEAGTGTGFHEQYF. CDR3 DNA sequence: TGTGCCAGCAGTGAAGCCGGGACCGGGACAGGGTTCCACGAGCAGTACTTC.

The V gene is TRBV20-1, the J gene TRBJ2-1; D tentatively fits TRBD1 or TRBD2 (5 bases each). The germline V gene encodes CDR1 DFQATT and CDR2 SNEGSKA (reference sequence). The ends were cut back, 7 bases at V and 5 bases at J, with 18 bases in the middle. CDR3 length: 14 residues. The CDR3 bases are TGCAGTGGCCCGAGGGGATTTGGAAACAATGAGCAGTTCTTC. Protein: CSGPRGFGNNEQFF.

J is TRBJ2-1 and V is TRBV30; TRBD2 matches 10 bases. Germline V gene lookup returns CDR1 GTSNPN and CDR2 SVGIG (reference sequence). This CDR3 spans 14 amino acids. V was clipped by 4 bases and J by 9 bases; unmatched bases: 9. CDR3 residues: CAWNRGLAGAEQFF. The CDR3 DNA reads TGTGCCTGGAACCGGGGTCTAGCGGGAGCTGAGCAGTTCTTC.

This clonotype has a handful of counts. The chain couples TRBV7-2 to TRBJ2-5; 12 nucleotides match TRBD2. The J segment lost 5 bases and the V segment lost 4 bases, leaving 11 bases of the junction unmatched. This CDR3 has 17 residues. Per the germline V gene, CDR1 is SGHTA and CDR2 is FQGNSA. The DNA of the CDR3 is TGTGCCAGCAGCTCCTGGACTAGCGGGACCGCGTACGAGACCCAGTACTTC. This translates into CASSSWTSGTAYETQYF.

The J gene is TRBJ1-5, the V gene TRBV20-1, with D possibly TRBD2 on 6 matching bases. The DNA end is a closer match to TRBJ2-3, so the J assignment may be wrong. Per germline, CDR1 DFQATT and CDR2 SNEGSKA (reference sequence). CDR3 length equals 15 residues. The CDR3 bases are TGCAGTGCTGATTCTTCCTTTAGCGGTGCAGATACGCAGTATTTT. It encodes CSADSSFSGADTQYF.

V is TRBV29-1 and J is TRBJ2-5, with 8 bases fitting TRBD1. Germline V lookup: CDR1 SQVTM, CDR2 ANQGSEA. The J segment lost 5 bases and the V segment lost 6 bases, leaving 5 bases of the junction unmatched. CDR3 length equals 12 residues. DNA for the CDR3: TGCAGCGTCGGGGACAGGTTGGAGACCCAGTACTTC. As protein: CSVGDRLETQYF. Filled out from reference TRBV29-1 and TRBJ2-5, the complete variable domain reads SAVISQKPSRDICQRGTSLTIQCQVDSQVTMMFWYRQQPGQSLTLIATANQGSEATYESGFVIDKFPISRPNLTFSTLTVSNMSPEDSSIYLCSVGDRLETQYFGPGTRLLVL.

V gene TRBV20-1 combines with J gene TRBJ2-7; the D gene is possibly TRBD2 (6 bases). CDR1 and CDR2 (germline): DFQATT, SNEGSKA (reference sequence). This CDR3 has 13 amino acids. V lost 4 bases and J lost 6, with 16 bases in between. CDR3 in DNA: TGCAGTGCTAAGGGGATAGCGGCTCGCGAGCAGTACTTC. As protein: CSAKGIAAREQYF.

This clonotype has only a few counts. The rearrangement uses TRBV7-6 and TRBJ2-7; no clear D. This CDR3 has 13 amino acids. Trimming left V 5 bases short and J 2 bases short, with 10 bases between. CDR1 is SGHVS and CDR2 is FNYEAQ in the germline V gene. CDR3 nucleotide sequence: TGTGCCAGCAGCCGCCGTGACCCCTACGAGCAGTACTTC. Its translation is CASSRRDPYEQYF.

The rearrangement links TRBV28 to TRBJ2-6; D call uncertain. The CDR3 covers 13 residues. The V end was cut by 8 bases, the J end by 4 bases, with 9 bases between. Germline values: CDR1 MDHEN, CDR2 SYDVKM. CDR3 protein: CASCVSGANVLTF. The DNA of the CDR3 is TGTGCCAGCTGTGTATCCGGGGCCAACGTCCTGACTTTC.

In nucleotides, the CDR3 is TGTGCCACCAGTGTCAACAGGTACAATGAGCAGTTCTTC. Translated: CATSVNRYNEQFF. The chain carries TRBV24-1 and TRBJ2-1; weak D call: TRBD1 (5 bases). Germline CDR1 reads KGHDR; CDR2 reads SFDVKD. V was pared by 5 bases and J by 4 bases, with 8 bases between. The CDR3 is 13 residues long.